These 8 T cell receptor beta chains share one sample of origin, sequenced in a study of T-cell memory formation after mild COVID-19. TCRdb re-analysed the 5' RACE reads in MiXCR, keeping a single row per CDR3 protein. Of over 95,000 distinct CDR3 sequences in the sample, 20% to 25% were seen once. Sequenced input: PBMCs or a T cell subset sorted from them (not recorded which). These receptors were collected from a man in his late teens or twenties who had mild COVID-19 (a few samples of this study predate the infection). Cell type and time point are not known.

This clonotype was observed once. The chain is built from TRBV29-1 and TRBJ2-2; weak D call: TRBD1 (6 bases). Germline CDR1 and CDR2: SQVTM and ANQGSEA. Trimming took 6 bases from V and 5 from J, leaving 10 bases between them. This CDR3 spans 12 amino acids. The CDR3: CSVHRATGELFF. Here the CDR3 DNA reads TGCAGCGTCCACAGGGCTACCGGGGAGCTGTTTTTT.

This clonotype was seen a few times. The CDR3 reads CASSQTSGLETQYF. DNA for the CDR3: TGTGCCAGCAGCCAGACTAGCGGGTTAGAGACCCAGTACTTC. The J gene is TRBJ2-5, the V gene TRBV12-3 or TRBV12-4, with TRBD2 matching 10 bases. V gave up 6 bases and J gave up 4 bases; unmatched junction bases: 5. The CDR3 is made up of 14 amino acids.

The chain has TRBV6-6 and TRBJ1-2; D remains ambiguous. V gave up 6 bases and J gave up 8 bases, with 13 bases separating them. This CDR3 spans 12 amino acids. CDR1 is MNHNY, CDR2 SVGAGI, per germline (reference sequence). The CDR3, as DNA: TGTGCCAGCAGCCCCAACGACGTAGGCTACACCTTC. Amino acid sequence: CASSPNDVGYTF.

This clonotype was counted a few times. The chain has TRBV6-6 and TRBJ1-2; TRBD1 agrees at 7 bases. Losses at the gene ends were 5 bases for V and 8 bases for J; bases not matched to a gene: 5. The CDR3 loop spans 12 amino acids. Germline V gene lookup returns CDR1 MNHNY and CDR2 SVGAGI (reference sequence). This chain's CDR3 is CASSDRAGGYTF. The CDR3 nucleotides are TGTGCCAGCAGTGACAGGGCCGGGGGCTACACCTTC.

This chain uses TRBV5-5 with TRBJ2-1, with no clear D. The CDR3 contains 12 residues. The ends were cut back, 4 bases at V and 8 bases at J, with 10 bases in the middle. Germline CDR1 and CDR2: SGHKS and YYEKEE (reference sequence). The CDR3 DNA reads as TGTGCCAGCAGCCTCAACAGAGATGAGCAGTTCTTC. This gives the protein CASSLNRDEQFF.

This clonotype was counted at least ten times. The rearrangement joins TRBV5-1 to TRBJ2-4; tentatively, D is TRBD1 (6 bases). Germline CDR1 reads SGHRS; CDR2 reads YFSETQ. The CDR3 is 15 residues long. V dropped 4 bases and J dropped 0 bases, with 11 bases sitting between them. This CDR3 reads CASSPGQIAKNIQYF. The CDR3, as DNA: TGCGCCAGCAGCCCCGGACAGATAGCCAAAAACATTCAGTACTTC.

The genes are TRBV6-5 and TRBJ2-3; 8 nucleotides agree with TRBD2. The CDR3 consists of 15 residues. J was trimmed by 4 bases and V by 6 bases; bases with no gene match: 9. The germline V gene has CDR1 MNHEY and CDR2 SVGAGI. The CDR3 sequence: CASRARGGEADTQYF. The CDR3 bases are TGTGCCAGCAGGGCCCGGGGGGGGGAGGCAGATACGCAGTATTTT.

This clonotype has more than one count but fewer than ten. V usage is TRBV25-1 and J usage is TRBJ1-5; D gene unclear. The CDR3 loop spans 13 amino acids. V lost 4 bases to trimming and J lost 3 bases, with 7 bases between them. Germline-derived CDR1 and CDR2 are MGHDK and SYGVNS. The CDR3 DNA reads as TGTGCCAGCAGTGGACCGAACAATCAGCCCCAGCATTTT. This sequence encodes CASSGPNNQPQHF.